The present TCR beta chain was sequenced within a study of blood T cell repertoires in COVID-19. The CDR3 covers 15 residues. V shed 4 bases, J shed 5 bases, and the junction held 10 bases outside the gene matches. The germline V gene has CDR1 SGHRS and CDR2 YFSETQ. Clones were sequenced by immunoSEQ multiplex PCR, and TCRdb holds only the in-frame ones, with some missing. The sample shows approximately 400,000 clones, approximately 88% of them seen only once. This clone was seen at least ten times. The source material was peripheral blood. This clonotype was obtained from a woman between 50 and 59 years old with COVID-19, enrolled during active disease. The chain has TRBV5-1 and TRBJ1-1, with TRBD1 identical over 8 bases. CDR3: CASSDGQGGSTEAFF. The CDR3 region has the DNA TGCGCCAGCAGCGACGGACAGGGAGGGAGTACTGAAGCTTTCTTT.